A selection of T cell receptor beta chains follows, all from one sample in a study of cytomegalovirus exposure and HLA in healthy donors. The repertoire was sequenced with immunoSEQ multiplex PCR; TCRdb's copy has only in-frame clones and lacks some. The listing contains around 200,000 clones. The specimen sequenced was PBMCs. Receptor source: a girl aged 2 to 9 in good health and CMV-seropositive. The CDR3 runs from the conserved cysteine through the conserved F or W. Fields, in order: CDR3 protein, CDR3 DNA, J gene, D gene, V gene. The D gene is left open where the match is weak.

CDR3 protein: CASSTTGSPEAFF
CDR3 DNA: TGTGCCAGCAGTACAACAGGGTCGCCTGAAGCTTTCTTT
J gene: TRBJ1-1
D gene: NA
V gene: TRBV28

CDR3 protein: CAISDSGIPYEQYF
CDR3 DNA: TGTGCCATCAGTGATTCAGGTATCCCCTACGAGCAGTACTTC
J gene: TRBJ2-7
D gene: NA
V gene: TRBV10-3

CDR3 protein: CASSQGVDYGYTF
CDR3 DNA: TGTGCCAGCAGCCAGGGGGTAGACTATGGCTACACCTTC
J gene: TRBJ1-2
D gene: TRBD1
V gene: TRBV28

CDR3 protein: CASSPDLDSYEQYF
CDR3 DNA: TGTGCCAGCTCCCCAGACCTGGACAGCTACGAGCAGTACTTC
J gene: TRBJ2-7
D gene: NA
V gene: TRBV18

CDR3 protein: CASSLGTSGMISKNIQYF
CDR3 DNA: TGTGCCAGCAGCTTGGGGACTAGCGGGATGATAAGCAAAAACATTCAGTACTTC
J gene: TRBJ2-4
D gene: TRBD2
V gene: TRBV5-4

CDR3 protein: CAWSGLARGGEQFF
CDR3 DNA: TGTGCCTGGAGCGGACTAGCCCGTGGGGGGGAGCAGTTCTTC
J gene: TRBJ2-1
D gene: TRBD2
V gene: TRBV30

CDR3 protein: CASSIDLSGQGIQPQHF
CDR3 DNA: TGTGCCAGTAGTATAGATCTATCCGGACAGGGTATTCAGCCCCAGCATTTT
J gene: TRBJ1-5
D gene: TRBD1
V gene: TRBV19

CDR3 protein: CASSMRPDRVYRDTQYF
CDR3 DNA: TGCGCCAGCAGCATGCGCCCCGACAGGGTGTATAGAGATACGCAGTATTTT
J gene: TRBJ2-3
D gene: TRBD1
V gene: TRBV5-1

CDR3 protein: CATSRESGRGTEAFF
CDR3 DNA: TGTGCCACCAGCAGAGAGTCCGGCAGGGGCACTGAAGCTTTCTTT
J gene: TRBJ1-1
D gene: NA
V gene: TRBV15

CDR3 protein: CASTGEGSETQYF
CDR3 DNA: TGCGCCAGCACCGGGGAGGGGTCTGAGACCCAGTACTTC
J gene: TRBJ2-5
D gene: TRBD2
V gene: TRBV4-1

CDR3 protein: CASSRQGLEGGYTF
CDR3 DNA: TGTGCCAGCAGCCGACAGGGCTTAGAGGGTGGCTACACCTTC
J gene: TRBJ1-2
D gene: TRBD1
V gene: TRBV7-8

CDR3 protein: CAISDVPFLYEQYF
CDR3 DNA: TGTGCCATCAGTGATGTTCCCTTCCTTTACGAGCAGTACTTC
J gene: TRBJ2-7
D gene: NA
V gene: TRBV10-3

CDR3 protein: CASSGGLAGAYEQYF
CDR3 DNA: TGCGCCAGCAGCGGCGGACTAGCGGGAGCCTACGAGCAGTACTTC
J gene: TRBJ2-7
D gene: TRBD2
V gene: TRBV5-1

CDR3 protein: CASRSTGEMREQYF
CDR3 DNA: TGTGCCAGCAGATCTACAGGGGAGATGAGGGAGCAGTACTTC
J gene: TRBJ2-7
D gene: TRBD1
V gene: TRBV7-9

CDR3 protein: CASSSRSRGSPYEQYF
CDR3 DNA: TGTGCCAGCAGCTCACGGTCCCGGGGGTCTCCTTACGAGCAGTACTTC
J gene: TRBJ2-7
D gene: NA
V gene: TRBV9

CDR3 protein: CASSPKSGWAFF
CDR3 DNA: TGTGCCAGCTCACCAAAATCAGGGTGGGCTTTCTTT
J gene: TRBJ1-1
D gene: NA
V gene: TRBV18

CDR3 protein: CASSLDSGGYQPQHF
CDR3 DNA: TGTGCCAGCAGCTTGGACTCAGGAGGGTATCAGCCCCAGCATTTT
J gene: TRBJ1-5
D gene: NA
V gene: TRBV5-8

CDR3 protein: CASTLDRGRGELFF
CDR3 DNA: TGTGCCAGTACTTTGGACAGGGGGAGAGGGGAGCTGTTTTTT
J gene: TRBJ2-2
D gene: TRBD1
V gene: TRBV19

CDR3 protein: CASSYTPNSYNEQFF
CDR3 DNA: TGTGCCAGCAGTTATACACCAAACTCCTACAATGAGCAGTTCTTC
J gene: TRBJ2-1
D gene: NA
V gene: TRBV5-5

CDR3 protein: CAIRGWSSGRLGDEQFF
CDR3 DNA: TGTGCCATCAGGGGATGGAGCAGCGGGAGGCTCGGGGATGAGCAGTTCTTC
J gene: TRBJ2-1
D gene: TRBD2
V gene: TRBV10-3

CDR3 protein: CASSLLDGGANVLTF
CDR3 DNA: TGTGCCAGCAGTTTATTAGATGGTGGGGCCAACGTCCTGACTTTC
J gene: TRBJ2-6
D gene: NA
V gene: TRBV28

CDR3 protein: CASSQEAYYEQYF
CDR3 DNA: TGTGCCAGCAGCCAAGAGGCATACTACGAGCAGTACTTC
J gene: TRBJ2-7
D gene: NA
V gene: TRBV14

CDR3 protein: CASLRDRGDNEQFF
CDR3 DNA: TGCGCCAGCCTCCGGGACAGGGGTGATAATGAGCAGTTCTTC
J gene: TRBJ2-1
D gene: TRBD1
V gene: TRBV5-1

CDR3 protein: CASTNRYTEAFF
CDR3 DNA: TGTGCCAGTACCAACAGGTACACTGAAGCTTTCTTT
J gene: TRBJ1-1
D gene: NA
V gene: TRBV19

CDR3 protein: CASQDDHRAQYF
CDR3 DNA: TGTGCCAGCCAAGACGACCACAGGGCCCAGTACTTC
J gene: TRBJ2-5
D gene: NA
V gene: TRBV2

CDR3 protein: CASSQDRGSGGPGDTQYF
CDR3 DNA: TGTGCCAGCAGCCAAGATCGGGGGTCGGGAGGGCCGGGAGATACGCAGTATTTT
J gene: TRBJ2-3
D gene: TRBD2
V gene: TRBV4-2

CDR3 protein: CASSLWGPGTNGYTF
CDR3 DNA: TGTGCCAGCAGTTTATGGGGTCCCGGGACTAATGGCTACACCTTC
J gene: TRBJ1-2
D gene: NA
V gene: TRBV28

CDR3 protein: CASSLSGSMGDEQYF
CDR3 DNA: TGTGCCAGCAGCTTAAGCGGGAGTATGGGCGACGAGCAGTACTTC
J gene: TRBJ2-7
D gene: TRBD2
V gene: TRBV7-6

CDR3 protein: CASSLTGSRTRNEQFF
CDR3 DNA: TGTGCCAGCAGCTTAACGGGGTCCCGCACCCGCAATGAGCAGTTCTTC
J gene: TRBJ2-1
D gene: NA
V gene: TRBV7-6

CDR3 protein: CASSPLRGTSDGYTF
CDR3 DNA: TGTGCCAGCTCACCACTTCGGGGAACCTCGGATGGCTACACCTTC
J gene: TRBJ1-2
D gene: NA
V gene: TRBV18

CDR3 protein: CASSASAGAGGETQYF
CDR3 DNA: TGCGCCAGCAGCGCATCAGCGGGAGCGGGTGGGGAGACCCAGTACTTC
J gene: TRBJ2-5
D gene: TRBD2
V gene: TRBV5-1

CDR3 protein: CASSMEGVPYGYTF
CDR3 DNA: TGTGCCAGCAGTATGGAAGGGGTCCCCTATGGCTACACCTTC
J gene: TRBJ1-2
D gene: NA
V gene: TRBV6-5

CDR3 protein: CASSSSGSSYNEQFF
CDR3 DNA: TGTGCCAGCAGTTCGAGCGGGAGCTCCTACAATGAGCAGTTCTTC
J gene: TRBJ2-1
D gene: TRBD2
V gene: TRBV28

CDR3 protein: CASSLDGEQYF
CDR3 DNA: TGTGCCAGCAGTCTAGACGGCGAGCAGTACTTC
J gene: TRBJ2-7
D gene: NA
V gene: TRBV2

CDR3 protein: CASSPPTGQLTEAFF
CDR3 DNA: TGTGCCAGCAGCCCGCCGACGGGACAGTTGACCGAAGCTTTCTTT
J gene: TRBJ1-1
D gene: TRBD1
V gene: TRBV7-2

CDR3 protein: CASSLQGAGQPQHF
CDR3 DNA: TGTGCCAGCAGCTTACAGGGGGCCGGTCAGCCCCAGCATTTT
J gene: TRBJ1-5
D gene: TRBD1
V gene: TRBV7-2

CDR3 protein: CASSIPGVNTEAFF
CDR3 DNA: TGTGCCAGTAGTATCCCAGGGGTGAACACTGAAGCTTTCTTT
J gene: TRBJ1-1
D gene: NA
V gene: TRBV19

CDR3 protein: CASPTSDYNEQFF
CDR3 DNA: TGTGCCAGCCCGACTAGCGACTACAATGAGCAGTTCTTC
J gene: TRBJ2-1
D gene: TRBD2
V gene: TRBV2

CDR3 protein: CASSSGGGHPFSGNTIYF
CDR3 DNA: TGTGCCAGCAGCTCCGGGGGGGGACACCCTTTCTCTGGAAACACCATATATTTT
J gene: TRBJ1-3
D gene: NA
V gene: TRBV13

CDR3 protein: CASGRTGRTDTQYF
CDR3 DNA: TGTGCTAGTGGGCGGACAGGCCGCACAGATACGCAGTATTTT
J gene: TRBJ2-3
D gene: TRBD1
V gene: TRBV12-5

CDR3 protein: CASSTLAGGETQYF
CDR3 DNA: TGTGCCAGCAGCACCCTAGCGGGAGGGGAGACCCAGTACTTC
J gene: TRBJ2-5
D gene: TRBD2
V gene: TRBV2

CDR3 protein: CASLSRHSGTVAGELFF
CDR3 DNA: TGTGCCAGCCTCTCCCGGCATAGCGGGACCGTCGCCGGGGAGCTGTTTTTT
J gene: TRBJ2-2
D gene: TRBD2
V gene: TRBV28

CDR3 protein: CASSLRGSYEQYF
CDR3 DNA: TGTGCCAGCAGCTTAAGGGGCTCCTACGAGCAGTACTTC
J gene: TRBJ2-7
D gene: NA
V gene: TRBV6-1

CDR3 protein: CASSTRTGGYEQYF
CDR3 DNA: TGTGCCAGCAGTACACGGACAGGGGGCTACGAGCAGTACTTC
J gene: TRBJ2-7
D gene: TRBD1
V gene: TRBV27

CDR3 protein: CASTPPRGPTIDKAEAFF
CDR3 DNA: TGTGCCAGCACCCCCCCAAGGGGTCCCACTATCGACAAGGCTGAAGCTTTCTTT
J gene: TRBJ1-1
D gene: NA
V gene: TRBV28

CDR3 protein: CASSTRRTAASSYNEQFF
CDR3 DNA: TGTGCCAGCTCAACCAGAAGGACAGCCGCCAGCTCCTACAATGAGCAGTTCTTC
J gene: TRBJ2-1
D gene: NA
V gene: TRBV18

CDR3 protein: CASSRGQGYGTDTQYF
CDR3 DNA: TGTGCCAGCAGCCGAGGACAGGGGTACGGCACAGATACGCAGTATTTT
J gene: TRBJ2-3
D gene: TRBD1
V gene: TRBV5-4

CDR3 protein: CASCRDTVPYEQYF
CDR3 DNA: TGTGCCAGCTGCCGGGACACGGTGCCCTACGAGCAGTACTTC
J gene: TRBJ2-7
D gene: NA
V gene: TRBV7-9

CDR3 protein: CASAYGTAPSYEQYF
CDR3 DNA: TGTGCCAGCGCTTACGGGACAGCCCCGTCCTACGAGCAGTACTTC
J gene: TRBJ2-7
D gene: TRBD1
V gene: TRBV19

CDR3 protein: CASSLGGLAGSLSTDTQYF
CDR3 DNA: TGTGCCAGCAGCTTAGGGGGACTAGCGGGATCCCTTAGCACAGATACGCAGTATTTT
J gene: TRBJ2-3
D gene: TRBD2
V gene: TRBV7-2

CDR3 protein: CASSLTTAGGLIDTQYF
CDR3 DNA: TGTGCCAGCAGCTTAACCACGGCGGGAGGGCTTATCGATACGCAGTATTTT
J gene: TRBJ2-3
D gene: TRBD2
V gene: TRBV7-9

CDR3 protein: CASSLIAGGSDTQYF
CDR3 DNA: TGTGCCAGCAGCTTGATAGCGGGAGGTTCAGATACGCAGTATTTT
J gene: TRBJ2-3
D gene: TRBD2
V gene: TRBV5-4

CDR3 protein: CASSSRPGTGNYNEQFF
CDR3 DNA: TGTGCCAGCAGTAGTCGTCCCGGGACAGGGAATTACAATGAGCAGTTCTTC
J gene: TRBJ2-1
D gene: TRBD1
V gene: TRBV28